This T cell receptor (beta chain) was documented in a study of cytomegalovirus exposure and HLA in healthy donors. Study conclusions and caveats: Later analysis identified 15,000 to 20,000 TCR beta sequences associated with HLA alleles, using a false discovery rate threshold of 0.05. 150 to 200 TCR beta chains were listed as cytomegalovirus-associated. Immune exposure data for these donors was limited to CMV serostatus.

With 60 Vbeta and 13 Jbeta primers, the PCR was carried out. The assay was immunoSEQ multiplex PCR, and TCRdb's table has in-frame clones only and misses some. The sample records over 250,000 clones, roughly 70% being singletons. As concerns this clone: Its antigen is undetermined.

The V gene end was trimmed by 2 bases and the J gene end by 9 bases; junction bases not matched to a gene: 9. Germline CDR1 reads MNHEY; CDR2 reads SVGAGI. The CDR3 is 14 amino acids. The sequence came from a female donor in good health and CMV-seronegative. The V gene is TRBV6-5, the J gene TRBJ2-7; 8 bases map to TRBD2. The sequencing sample was made of PBMCs. DNA of the CDR3: TGTGCCAGCAGTTACGGGCGGGAGGCCGACGGGCAGTACTTC. Its translation is CASSYGREADGQYF.